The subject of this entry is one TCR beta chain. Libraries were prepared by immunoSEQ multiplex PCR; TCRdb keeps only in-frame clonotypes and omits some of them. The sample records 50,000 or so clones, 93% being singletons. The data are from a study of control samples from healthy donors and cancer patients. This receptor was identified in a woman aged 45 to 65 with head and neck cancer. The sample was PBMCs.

CDR3 nucleotides: TGTGCCAGCTCACGTGTGGCACAAGAGACCCAGTACTTC. Its protein product is CASSRVAQETQYF. The chain is built from TRBV18 and TRBJ2-5; D unresolved. In germline, CDR1 is KGHSH, CDR2 LQKENI. The V end lost 4 bases, the J end lost 2 bases, and 8 bases lay between the germline ends. The CDR3 extends over 13 amino acids.